This T cell receptor (beta chain) is from a study of cytomegalovirus exposure and HLA in healthy donors. Study details: In a previous analysis, 110 million or so unique TCR beta sequences were found from 150 million to 200 million T cells. Most genotyped donors, about four fifths of 350 to 500, had Caucasian-associated genetic ancestry.

This CDR3 is built from 15 residues. Germline V gives CDR1 SGHRS, CDR2 YFSETQ. V lost 0 bases and J 2 bases, leaving 10 bases between the germline ends. The PCR had 60 Vbeta and 13 Jbeta primers. Generated by immunoSEQ multiplex PCR, the TCRdb table keeps only in-frame clones and is missing some. This table holds 98,000 or so clones, 60% to 85% found once. This clone was observed a single time. Its specificity is unknown. General study findings and limits: Analysis was carried out at a later point, and it linked a missense DCLRE1C variant to TCR beta V- and J-gene trimming.

This TCR derives from a man aged 60-69 years in good health and CMV-seropositive. The material sequenced was PBMCs. The chain uses TRBV5-1 and TRBJ2-3; a possible D gene is TRBD2 (5 bases). DNA for the CDR3: TGCGCCAGCAGCTTGGTTATCGGGAACACAGATACGCAGTATTTT. Its translation: CASSLVIGNTDTQYF. Full variable domain (missing parts from reference TRBV5-1 and TRBJ2-3): KAGVTQTPRYLIKTRGQQVTLSCSPISGHRSVSWYQQTPGQGLQFLFEYFSETQRNKGNFPGRFSGRQFSNSRSEMNVSTLELGDSALYLCASSLVIGNTDTQYFGPGTRLTVL.